This is a list of T cell receptor beta chains from one sample in a study of blood T cell repertoires in COVID-19. The method was immunoSEQ multiplex PCR; TCRdb's version includes in-frame clones alone and lacks a portion of them. Here the sample spans 150,000 to 200,000 clones, approximately 80% being singletons. The sample taken for sequencing was PBMCs or T cells enriched from blood (not recorded which). The receptors were sampled from a man over 45 who had recovered from COVID-19. Each CDR3 is given without its conserved first and last residue. D genes are given only for firm matches. Clone size is given for some rows only: seen once, a few or many times, or a class if the clone is expanded.

D gene | V gene | clone size | CDR3 protein
- | TRBV27 | - | ASRGGSGYT
TRBD1 | TRBV28 | - | ASSKRTGATGYT
- | TRBV7-9 | - | ASGQLRNTEAF
- | TRBV11-3 | - | ASSLAVGELF
- | TRBV9 | - | ASTQGNNSPLH
TRBD2 | TRBV6-1 | - | ASSEAGGGLSYEQY
- | TRBV9 | - | ASSVTDFTDTQY
- | TRBV4-1 | - | ASSQVDSLYGYT
TRBD1 | TRBV3-1/TRBV3-2 | - | ASSQPGTGVVRSEKLF
TRBD1 | TRBV9 | - | ASSVTGGDSPLH
- | TRBV5-8 | once | ASSLANRDQPQH
- | TRBV18 | - | ASSPPRGYYGYT
- | TRBV7-2 | many | ASSSTRNSNQPQH
- | TRBV4-3 | - | ASSQEGRGLGAF
- | TRBV12-3/TRBV12-4 | - | ASSSQGYEQF
- | TRBV4-3 | - | ASSQATYNEQF
- | TRBV5-1 | few | ASSLVEESYNEQF
TRBD1 | TRBV18 | - | ASSPIQGPSQPQH
- | TRBV6-2/TRBV6-3 | - | ASSYSGYGGNTEAF
- | TRBV5-6 | - | ASSYRGADTQY
TRBD1 | TRBV6-5 | - | TSSIRDSYEQY
TRBD1 | TRBV5-6 | - | ASSLDRDTGELF
- | TRBV30 | - | ASLGGTGYGYT
TRBD1 | TRBV5-4 | - | ASSETGVHSPLH
- | TRBV15 | - | ATSREASNYGYT
TRBD1 | TRBV19 | once | ASRGQSSYEQY
TRBD2 | TRBV18 | - | ASSPLEGGSYEQY
TRBD2 | TRBV10-1 | - | ASPNTLSGGVLETQY
TRBD1 | TRBV9 | - | ASRPTLGVQGDTDTQY